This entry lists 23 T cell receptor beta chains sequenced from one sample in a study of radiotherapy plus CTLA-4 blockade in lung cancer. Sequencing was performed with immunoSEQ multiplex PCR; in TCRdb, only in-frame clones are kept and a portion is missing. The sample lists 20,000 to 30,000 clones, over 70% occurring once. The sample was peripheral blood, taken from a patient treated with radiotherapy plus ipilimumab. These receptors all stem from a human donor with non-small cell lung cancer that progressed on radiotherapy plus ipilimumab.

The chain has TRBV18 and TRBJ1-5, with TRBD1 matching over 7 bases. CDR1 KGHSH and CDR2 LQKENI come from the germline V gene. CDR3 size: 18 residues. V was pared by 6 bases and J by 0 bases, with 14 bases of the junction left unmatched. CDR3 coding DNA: TGTGCCAGCTCGCCGTACGACAGGGCGGGAGATAGCAATCAGCCCCAGCATTTT. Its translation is CASSPYDRAGDSNQPQHF. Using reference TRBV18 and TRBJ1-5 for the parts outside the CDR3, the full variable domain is NAGVMQNPRHLVRRRGQEARLRCSPMKGHSHVYWYRQLPEEGLKFMVYLQKENIIDESGMPKERFSAEFPKEGPSILRIQQVVRGDSAAYFCASSPYDRAGDSNQPQHFGDGTRLSIL.

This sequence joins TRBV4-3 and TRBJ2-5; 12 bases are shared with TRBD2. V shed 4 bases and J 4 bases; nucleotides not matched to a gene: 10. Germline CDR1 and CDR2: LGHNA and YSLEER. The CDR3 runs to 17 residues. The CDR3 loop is CASSPESLTSGGETQYF. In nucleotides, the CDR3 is TGCGCCAGCAGCCCCGAGTCCCTGACTAGCGGGGGAGAGACCCAGTACTTC.

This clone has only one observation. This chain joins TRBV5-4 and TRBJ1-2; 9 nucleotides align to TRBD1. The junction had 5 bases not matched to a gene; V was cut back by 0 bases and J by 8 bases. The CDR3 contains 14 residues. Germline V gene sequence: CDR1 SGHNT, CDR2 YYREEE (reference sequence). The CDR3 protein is CASSLAQGARGYTF. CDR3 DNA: TGTGCCAGCAGCTTGGCACAGGGGGCGAGGGGCTACACCTTC.

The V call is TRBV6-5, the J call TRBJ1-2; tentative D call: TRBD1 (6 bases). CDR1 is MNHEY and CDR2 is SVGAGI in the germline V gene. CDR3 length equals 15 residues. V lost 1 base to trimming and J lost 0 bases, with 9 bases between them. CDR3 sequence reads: CASSYLDRSNYGYTF. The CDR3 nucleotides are TGTGCCAGCAGTTACTTGGACAGATCTAACTATGGCTACACCTTC.

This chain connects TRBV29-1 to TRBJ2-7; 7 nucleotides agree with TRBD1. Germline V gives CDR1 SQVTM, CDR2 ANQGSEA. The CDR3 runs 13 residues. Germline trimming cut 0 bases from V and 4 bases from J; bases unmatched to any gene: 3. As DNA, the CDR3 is TGCAGCGTTGAAGACGGGACAGATTACGAGCAGTACTTC. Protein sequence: CSVEDGTDYEQYF.

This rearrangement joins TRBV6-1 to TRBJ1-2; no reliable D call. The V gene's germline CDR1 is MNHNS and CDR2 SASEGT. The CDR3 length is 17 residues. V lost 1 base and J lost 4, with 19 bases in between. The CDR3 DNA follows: TGTGCCAGCAGTGAAGATCAGAGGCCACAAACACGCTATGGCTACACCTTC. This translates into CASSEDQRPQTRYGYTF.

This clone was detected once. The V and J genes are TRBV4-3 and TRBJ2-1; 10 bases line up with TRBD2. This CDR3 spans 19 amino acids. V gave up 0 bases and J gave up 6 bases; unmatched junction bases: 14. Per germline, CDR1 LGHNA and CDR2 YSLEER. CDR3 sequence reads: CASSQDYIPLAGERNEQFF. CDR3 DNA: TGCGCCAGCAGCCAAGATTACATACCCCTAGCGGGAGAACGCAATGAGCAGTTCTTC.

CDR3 region: CASSLGRGGDSNQPQHF. The CDR3 nucleotides are TGTGCCAGCAGCTTAGGTAGGGGGGGAGATAGCAATCAGCCCCAGCATTTT. The J gene is TRBJ1-5, the V gene TRBV7-8, with D perhaps matching TRBD1 (6 bases). V was shortened by 1 base and J by 0 bases, with 13 bases between the two germline ends. The CDR3 consists of 17 residues. Germline V gene data show CDR1 as SGHVS and CDR2 as FQNEAQ.

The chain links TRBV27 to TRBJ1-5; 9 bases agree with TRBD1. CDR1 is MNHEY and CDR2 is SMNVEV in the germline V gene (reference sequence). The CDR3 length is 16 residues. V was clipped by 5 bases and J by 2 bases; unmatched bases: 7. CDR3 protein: CASSPSTGGGNQPQHF. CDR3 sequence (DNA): TGTGCCAGCAGTCCTTCCACAGGGGGCGGCAATCAGCCCCAGCATTTT.

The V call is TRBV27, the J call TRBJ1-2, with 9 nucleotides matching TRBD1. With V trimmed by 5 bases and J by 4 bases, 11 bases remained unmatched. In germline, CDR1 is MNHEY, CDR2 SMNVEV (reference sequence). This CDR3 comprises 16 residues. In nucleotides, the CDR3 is TGTGCCAGCAGTCCCGCTTGGGACAGGGCGGGCTATGGCTACACCTTC. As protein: CASSPAWDRAGYGYTF.

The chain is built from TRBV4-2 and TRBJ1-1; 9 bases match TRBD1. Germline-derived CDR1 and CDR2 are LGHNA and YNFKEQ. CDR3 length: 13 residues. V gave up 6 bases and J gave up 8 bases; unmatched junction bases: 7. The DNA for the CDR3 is TGTGCCAGCAGGAGGACAGGGGTGTTGGAAGCTTTCTTT. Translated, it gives CASRRTGVLEAFF.

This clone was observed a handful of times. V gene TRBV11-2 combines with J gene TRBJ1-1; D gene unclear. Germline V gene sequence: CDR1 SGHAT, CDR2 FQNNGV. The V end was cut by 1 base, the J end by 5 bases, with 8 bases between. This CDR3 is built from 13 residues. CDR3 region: CASSLVEGTEAFF. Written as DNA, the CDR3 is TGTGCCAGCAGCTTAGTAGAGGGAACTGAAGCTTTCTTT.

This CDR3 reads CASSQGLAVNEQFF. The CDR3 DNA follows: TGTGCCAGCAGCCAGGGACTAGCGGTCAATGAGCAGTTCTTC. V gene TRBV5-8 combines with J gene TRBJ2-1; TRBD2 aligns across 11 bases. Trimming removed 4 bases from V and 6 bases from J; junction bases left unmatched: 3. The CDR3 contains 14 residues. Germline CDR1 is SGHTS and CDR2 is YDEGEE.

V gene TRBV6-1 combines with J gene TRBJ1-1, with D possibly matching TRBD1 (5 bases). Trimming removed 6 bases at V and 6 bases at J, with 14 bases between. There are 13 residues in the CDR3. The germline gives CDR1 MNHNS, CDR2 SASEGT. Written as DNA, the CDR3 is TGTGCCAGCAGGGAAATCGCGGGGGCTGAAGCTTTCTTT. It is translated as CASREIAGAEAFF.

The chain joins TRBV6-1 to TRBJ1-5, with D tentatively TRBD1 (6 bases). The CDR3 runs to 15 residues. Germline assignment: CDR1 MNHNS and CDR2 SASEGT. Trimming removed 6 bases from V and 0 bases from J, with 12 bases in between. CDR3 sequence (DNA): TGTGCCAGCAGCGACGGGACACTTAGCAATCAGCCCCAGCATTTT. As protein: CASSDGTLSNQPQHF.

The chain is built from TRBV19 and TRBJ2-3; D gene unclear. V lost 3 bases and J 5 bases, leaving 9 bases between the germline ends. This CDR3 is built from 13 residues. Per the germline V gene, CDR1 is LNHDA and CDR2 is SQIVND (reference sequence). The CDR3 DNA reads TGTGCCAGTAGTATCCTAACTGGAGATACGCAGTATTTT. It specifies CASSILTGDTQYF. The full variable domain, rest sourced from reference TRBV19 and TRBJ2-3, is DGGITQSPKYLFRKEGQNVTLSCEQNLNHDAMYWYRQDPGQGLRLIYYSQIVNDFQKGDIAEGYSVSREKKESFPLTVTSAQKNPTAFYLCASSILTGDTQYFGPGTRLTVL.

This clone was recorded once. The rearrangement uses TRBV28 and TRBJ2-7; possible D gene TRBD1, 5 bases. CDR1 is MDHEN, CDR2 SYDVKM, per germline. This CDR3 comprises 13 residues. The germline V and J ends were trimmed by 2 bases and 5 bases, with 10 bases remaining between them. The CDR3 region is CASSLQGADEQYF. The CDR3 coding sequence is TGTGCCAGCAGTTTACAGGGCGCCGACGAGCAGTACTTC.

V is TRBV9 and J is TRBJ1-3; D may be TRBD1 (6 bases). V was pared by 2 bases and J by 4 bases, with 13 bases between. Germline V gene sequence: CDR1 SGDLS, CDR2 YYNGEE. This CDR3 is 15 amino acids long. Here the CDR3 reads CASSVGRTAGNTIYF. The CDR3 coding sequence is TGTGCCAGCAGCGTTGGGCGGACAGCCGGAAACACCATATATTTT. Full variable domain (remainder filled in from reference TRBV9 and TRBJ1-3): DSGVTQTPKHLITATGQRVTLRCSPRSGDLSVYWYQQSLDQGLQFLIQYYNGEERAKGNILERFSAQQFPDLHSELNLSSLELGDSALYFCASSVGRTAGNTIYFGEGSWLTVV.

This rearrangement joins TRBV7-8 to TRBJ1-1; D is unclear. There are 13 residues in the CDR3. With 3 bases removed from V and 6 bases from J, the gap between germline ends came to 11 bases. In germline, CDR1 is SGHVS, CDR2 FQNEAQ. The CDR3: CASSFAREAEAFF. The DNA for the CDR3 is TGTGCCAGCAGCTTTGCGAGGGAGGCTGAAGCTTTCTTT.

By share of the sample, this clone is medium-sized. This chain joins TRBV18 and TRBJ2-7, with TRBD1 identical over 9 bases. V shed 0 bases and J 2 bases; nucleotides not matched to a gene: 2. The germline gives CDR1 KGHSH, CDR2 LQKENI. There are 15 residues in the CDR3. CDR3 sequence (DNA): TGTGCCAGCTCACCACCGGGACAGGGACCCTACGAGCAGTACTTC. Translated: CASSPPGQGPYEQYF.

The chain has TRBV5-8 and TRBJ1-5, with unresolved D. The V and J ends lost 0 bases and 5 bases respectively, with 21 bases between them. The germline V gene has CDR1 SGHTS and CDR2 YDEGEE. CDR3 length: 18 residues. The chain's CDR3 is CASSLGLISDHQDQPQHF. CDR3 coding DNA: TGTGCCAGCAGCTTGGGCTTAATCTCGGATCATCAGGATCAGCCCCAGCATTTT.

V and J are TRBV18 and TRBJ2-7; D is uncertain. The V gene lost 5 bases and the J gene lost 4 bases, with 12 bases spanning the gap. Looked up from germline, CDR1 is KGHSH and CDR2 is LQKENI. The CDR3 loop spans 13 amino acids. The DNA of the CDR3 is TGTGCCAGCTCATCCAAATTCAAATACGAGCAGTACTTC. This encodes CASSSKFKYEQYF.

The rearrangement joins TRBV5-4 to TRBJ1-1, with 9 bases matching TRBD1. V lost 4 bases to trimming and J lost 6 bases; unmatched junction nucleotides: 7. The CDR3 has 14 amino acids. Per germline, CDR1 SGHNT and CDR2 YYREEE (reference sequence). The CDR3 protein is CASSGRGQGSEAFF. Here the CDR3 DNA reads TGTGCCAGCAGCGGGCGGGGACAGGGCTCTGAAGCTTTCTTT. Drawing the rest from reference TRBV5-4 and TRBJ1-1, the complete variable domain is ETGVTQSPTHLIKTRGQQVTLRCSSQSGHNTVSWYQQALGQGPQFIFQYYREEENGRGNFPPRFSGLQFPNYSSELNVNALELDDSALYLCASSGRGQGSEAFFGQGTRLTVV.